This paragraph reports one T cell receptor (beta chain). Original processing notes: The authors estimated nucleated cell counts from reference gene primer amplification. Using immunoSEQ multiplex PCR, the repertoire was profiled, and TCRdb retains in-frame clones only, with some absent. Clone size and the V and J calls come from that table; the DNA yielded D and trimming. The data hold fewer than 300,000 clones, with about four fifths observed a single time. Seattle participants joined during active infection and were tracked over time. J was trimmed by 3 bases and V by 4 bases; bases with no gene match: 19. This CDR3 spans 19 amino acids. Germline V gene lookup returns CDR1 SNHLY and CDR2 FYNNEI. The data derive from a study of blood T cell repertoires in COVID-19. Overall study: Spain, Italy and the United States supplied samples that represented acute and convalescent COVID-19. The analysed material was cDNA or gDNA that came from T cells, B-cell-depleted T cells, or PBMCs.

The TCR was taken from a person in their 70s with COVID-19, enrolled during active disease. The chain carries TRBV2 and TRBJ2-7; 9 bases agree with TRBD2. Sequenced input: peripheral blood. This chain's CDR3 is CASSVSRLPRSGRDYEQYF. The CDR3 DNA reads as TGTGCCAGCAGTGTCTCCCGATTACCTCGTAGCGGGAGAGACTACGAGCAGTACTTC.